The following is a T cell receptor (beta chain) sequence with its context. Its matching antigen is unknown. These data are taken from a study of T cell responses to AZD1222 COVID-19 vaccine. Study conclusions and caveats: Clonal diversity may have been underestimated, and the donors were mostly white British, with more females than males. Just a handful of people given AZD1222 tested seropositive at baseline.

Sequencing was performed with immunoSEQ multiplex PCR; in TCRdb, only in-frame clones are kept and a portion is missing. This table has 150,000 or so clones, around 88% appearing once. Source: peripheral blood, taken on day 0 of MenACWY control vaccination. The receptor was derived from an adult in good health.

This CDR3 reads CASSLDRRRGYTF. In nucleotides, the CDR3 is TGTGCCAGCAGCTTGGACAGGCGACGTGGCTACACCTTC. The V call is TRBV5-6, the J call TRBJ1-2, with TRBD1 as a possible D gene (5 bases). V gave up 0 bases and J gave up 7 bases, with 10 bases separating them. Germline V gene lookup returns CDR1 SGHDT and CDR2 YYEEEE. The CDR3 runs to 13 residues.